Given below is one TCR beta chain in context. Following RNA extraction, reverse transcription yielded cDNA that acted as the sequencing template. This table comes from immunoSEQ multiplex PCR, and its TCRdb copy is limited to in-frame clones, with some not included. The data hold under 70,000 clones, with almost 97% observed a single time. There are 17 residues in the CDR3. The J segment lost 5 bases and the V segment lost 7 bases, leaving 17 bases of the junction unmatched. Germline CDR1 is MNHEY and CDR2 is SMNVEV (reference sequence). This specimen comes from a study of CD8+ T cells in alopecia areata.

The source of this sequence is a human donor with alopecia areata. The V call is TRBV27, the J call TRBJ2-5, with 9 bases aligning to TRBD2. The sample here was CD8+ T cells sorted from blood, taken at week 0. CDR3 in DNA: TGTGCCAGCACTCCCCAAGGAGGCGGGGGGGCTTGGGAGACCCAGTACTTC. It translates to CASTPQGGGGAWETQYF.